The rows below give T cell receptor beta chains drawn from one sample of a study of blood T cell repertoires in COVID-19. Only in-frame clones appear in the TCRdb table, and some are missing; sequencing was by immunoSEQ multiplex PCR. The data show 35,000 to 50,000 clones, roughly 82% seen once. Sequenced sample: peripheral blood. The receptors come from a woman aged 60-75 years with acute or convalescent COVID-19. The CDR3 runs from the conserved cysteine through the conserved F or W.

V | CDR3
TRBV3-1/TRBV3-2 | CASRQLAGGVEQYF
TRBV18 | CASSPRTGTVYGYTF
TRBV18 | CASSPVGDARAGANVLTF
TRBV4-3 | CASSQDAVSYNEQFF
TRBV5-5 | CASSTGAGLAGAQFNEQFF
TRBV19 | CASTRAGANVLTF
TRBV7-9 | CASSSNRGGYGANVLTF
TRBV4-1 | CASSQVSDNSPLHF
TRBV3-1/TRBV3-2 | CASSQGEPGSDTQYF
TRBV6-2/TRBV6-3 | CASSTRDRASYEQYF
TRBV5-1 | CASGRLALDEQFF
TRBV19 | CASTRPGQGSPLHF
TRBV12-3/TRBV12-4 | CASSPGQGSGYTF
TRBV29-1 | CSAVQGVGSPLHF
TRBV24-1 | CATSGGDGYTF
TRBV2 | CASSDRRGDTEAFF
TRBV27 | CASRTVAGAQQYNEQFF
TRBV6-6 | CASSYLDGGAGEQFF
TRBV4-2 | CASSQGRDYGYTF
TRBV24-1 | CATSDPGQGSNEQFF
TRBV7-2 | CASSSQGADTQYF
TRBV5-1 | CASSLDPGANIQYF
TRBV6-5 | CASTLTAGSSPLHF